Here is one T cell receptor (beta chain) with its context. The repertoire was sequenced with immunoSEQ multiplex PCR; TCRdb's copy has only in-frame clones and lacks some. The table records some 790,000 clones, just under 75% of them present only once. The sample belongs to a study of shared clonotypes between healthy human individuals. Between the trimmed V and J ends, which lost 2 bases and 5 bases, there was a span of 15 bases. Germline V gene lookup returns CDR1 WNHNN and CDR2 SYGVQD (reference sequence). This CDR3 contains 15 residues. The clonotype comes from a woman between 25 and 40 years old in good health. The sample comprised memory CD4+ T cells sorted from blood. The subset is: CD45RA-negative fraction. This chain uses TRBV10-1 with TRBJ2-5, with D unclear. The DNA of the CDR3 is TGCGCCAGCAGTGAGCTTGGAGAAACTCTGGAGACCCAGTACTTC. Encoded protein: CASSELGETLETQYF.